This T cell receptor (beta chain) was documented in a study of beta chain features in type 1 diabetes. Study in general: All of the samples together had 107,917,701 sorted cells examined.

Germline CDR1 SEHNR, CDR2 FQNEAQ (reference sequence). The V end lost 3 bases, the J end lost 2 bases, and 11 bases lay between the germline ends. The length of the CDR3 is 14 residues. This clone occurred a few times. No antigen is known for it. Points from the study as a whole: Moderate but significant shortening of TCRB CDR3s was recorded in all four CD4+ subsets from Type 1 diabetes patients. It was among patients, rather than healthy donors, that naive, central memory and Treg TCRB repertoires appeared more similar.

As every portion of the isolated RNA was reverse transcribed, the sequencing read expressed TCRB transcripts. TCRdb's table, derived via immunoSEQ multiplex PCR, lists solely in-frame clones and lacks some. The data hold 200,000 to 250,000 clones, with approximately 16% observed a single time. This rearrangement joins TRBV7-9 to TRBJ2-7; D may match TRBD1 or TRBD2 (5 bases each). The sequence was obtained from a man aged 25-40 years with type 1 diabetes. Specimen: naive CD4+ T cells from blood. The CDR3: CASSFPGRTYEQYF. As DNA, the CDR3 is TGTGCCAGCAGCTTTCCGGGACGGACCTACGAGCAGTACTTC.